This T cell receptor (beta chain) comes out of a study of neurological immune-mediated disorders. Study outcomes and limitations: The most TCR clonal expansion was seen in HTLV-1-associated myelopathy, and the least was seen in multiple sclerosis, which fell below healthy controls. Private repertoires in all groups were suggested by the finding that expanded clones across subjects shared no CDR3 amino acid sequences.

This CDR3 has 13 residues. Looked up from germline, CDR1 is SGHTA and CDR2 is FQGNSA. Trimming took 3 bases from V and 3 from J, leaving 8 bases between them. This clonotype was observed many times. Antigen: not known. The cDNA was synthesized by 5'RACE incorporating 10-nucleotide random UMIs. In TCRdb, the 5' RACE reads were re-called with MiXCR into one record per CDR3 protein. The top ten hold around 1.2% of the sample, which has about 120,000 distinct CDR3 sequences, about 3.4% seen once. Material for sequencing was PBMCs. This chain connects TRBV7-2 to TRBJ2-5; no firm D call. This clonotype was obtained from a young woman with multiple sclerosis. CDR3 residues: CASSLHGKETQYF. The DNA of the CDR3 is TGTGCCAGCAGCTTGCACGGAAAAGAGACCCAGTACTTC.